This is a list of T cell receptor beta chains from one sample in a study of control samples from healthy donors and cancer patients. Here immunoSEQ multiplex PCR was the method, and the copy in TCRdb shows in-frame clones only, minus some. The data contain over 150,000 clones, 91% of them seen just once; the ten biggest clones take up around 2%. The sequenced sample was blood. All receptors come from a woman between 35 and 50 years old in good health. The CDR3 runs from the conserved cysteine through the conserved F or W. The D gene is left open where the match is weak. Clone size is not always given. Where it is, it says once, few, many or a class for expanded clones.

TRBJ2-7,TRBD1,TRBV6-5,once,15,CASTVGTGPSYEQYF,TGTGCCAGCACCGTAGGGACAGGACCCTCCTACGAGCAGTACTTC
TRBJ2-2,.,TRBV6-5,.,12,CASLRISGELFF,TGTGCCAGTCTTAGGATCTCCGGGGAGCTGTTTTTT
TRBJ2-3,TRBD2,TRBV2,.,14,CASRTSGGTDTQYF,TGTGCCAGCAGGACTAGCGGGGGCACAGATACGCAGTATTTT
TRBJ2-7,TRBD2,TRBV19,.,16,CASSIDLSGGTYEQYF,TGTGCCAGTAGTATAGATCTCAGCGGGGGTACCTACGAGCAGTACTTC
TRBJ1-1,.,TRBV7-8,.,13,CASSLGLGTEAFF,TGTGCCAGCAGCTTAGGTCTGGGCACTGAAGCTTTCTTT
TRBJ2-7,TRBD1,TRBV5-5,.,15,CASSFVGQGALEQYF,TGTGCCAGCAGCTTCGTGGGGCAGGGGGCGCTGGAGCAGTACTTC
TRBJ1-1,.,TRBV7-3,once,13,CASSLSLNTEAFF,TGTGCCAGCAGCTTATCTTTGAACACTGAAGCTTTCTTT
TRBJ1-1,TRBD1,TRBV28,.,13,CASSLSRTGEAFF,TGTGCCAGCAGTTTATCCCGGACAGGTGAAGCTTTCTTT
TRBJ2-3,.,TRBV27,.,16,CASSLKPGYSTDTQYF,TGTGCCAGCAGTTTAAAGCCCGGCTATAGCACAGATACGCAGTATTTT
TRBJ2-7,.,TRBV11-2,.,14,CASSLEGPLGEQYF,TGTGCCAGCAGCTTAGAAGGACCCCTGGGCGAGCAGTACTTC
TRBJ1-3,TRBD1,TRBV6-5,.,14,CASTGGTGGSTIYF,TGTGCCAGCACTGGAGGGACAGGTGGAAGCACCATATATTTT
TRBJ1-1,.,TRBV5-4,.,14,CASSLGGEYYEAFF,TGTGCCAGCAGCTTGGGAGGGGAATATTACGAAGCTTTCTTT
TRBJ2-3,TRBD2,TRBV15,.,14,CATSSASGGDTQYF,TGTGCCACCAGCTCGGCTAGCGGGGGTGATACGCAGTATTTT
TRBJ1-2,.,TRBV10-3,.,16,CAISEPGTVTNYGYTF,TGTGCCATCAGTGAGCCCGGGACGGTGACTAACTATGGCTACACCTTC
TRBJ2-7,.,TRBV28,.,15,CASGWGGLISYEQYF,TGTGCCAGCGGTTGGGGGGGGCTTATCTCCTACGAGCAGTACTTC
TRBJ2-7,.,TRBV7-2,.,15,CASSLGGHRSYEQYF,TGTGCCAGCAGCCTAGGAGGCCACCGCAGCTACGAGCAGTACTTC
TRBJ1-4,.,TRBV11-2,.,16,CASSSLLSRANEKLFF,TGTGCCAGCAGCTCTCTCCTTAGTAGGGCTAATGAAAAACTGTTTTTT
TRBJ2-3,.,TRBV6-6,.,13,CASSLAVTDTQYF,TGTGCCAGCAGCCTCGCAGTCACAGATACGCAGTATTTT
TRBJ1-3,.,TRBV4-1,.,14,CASSQEWSRNTIYF,TGCGCCAGCAGCCAAGAGTGGAGTCGAAACACCATATATTTT
TRBJ1-5,.,TRBV9,once,15,CASSVGGYSNQPQHF,TGTGCCAGCAGCGTAGGAGGATATAGCAATCAGCCCCAGCATTTT
TRBJ1-5,.,TRBV29-1,.,12,CSVVEGNQPQHF,TGCAGCGTTGTAGAGGGGAATCAGCCCCAGCATTTT
TRBJ2-7,.,TRBV7-8,.,14,CASSLQGNAGEQYF,TGTGCCAGCAGCCTACAGGGCAACGCGGGAGAGCAGTACTTC
TRBJ1-2,.,TRBV5-1,.,14,CASSVDGYSYGYTF,TGCGCCAGCAGCGTGGACGGGTATAGCTATGGCTACACCTTC
TRBJ1-1,.,TRBV23-1,.,16,CASTGGGTRAYTEAFF,TGCGCCAGCACTGGGGGGGGGACACGGGCTTACACTGAAGCTTTCTTT
TRBJ2-7,.,TRBV27,.,13,CASSGRGAYEQYF,TGTGCCTCCTCGGGCAGGGGAGCCTACGAGCAGTACTTC
TRBJ2-1,.,TRBV21-1,.,13,CASSRRLLGEQFF,TGTGCCAGCAGCAGAAGGTTGCTCGGTGAGCAGTTCTTC
TRBJ2-2,.,TRBV3-1/TRBV3-2,.,12,CASSQVQEELFF,TGTGCCAGCAGCCAAGTACAGGAGGAGCTGTTTTTT
TRBJ1-1,.,TRBV10-3,.,13,CAIRLEANTEAFF,TGTGCCATCAGACTAGAGGCGAACACTGAAGCTTTCTTT
TRBJ2-1,TRBD2,TRBV18,.,14,CASSPGLVGDEQFF,TGTGCCAGCTCACCCGGACTAGTTGGGGATGAGCAGTTCTTC
TRBJ2-2,.,TRBV5-8,.,15,CASSLAGESTGELFF,TGTGCCAGCAGCTTGGCAGGGGAATCGACCGGGGAGCTGTTTTTT
TRBJ2-3,TRBD1,TRBV5-1,.,15,CASSLEGATTDTQYF,TGCGCCAGCAGCTTGGAGGGGGCCACGACAGATACGCAGTATTTT
TRBJ1-2,.,TRBV25-1,.,14,CASSPGGANYGYTF,TGTGCCAGCAGCCCCGGGGGAGCTAACTATGGCTACACCTTC
TRBJ1-4,TRBD1,TRBV28,.,14,CASSTRGTARGLFF,TGTGCCAGCAGTACTAGGGGGACAGCCCGTGGGCTGTTTTTT
TRBJ1-6,.,TRBV19,.,17,CASSIDALLRGNSPLHF,TGTGCCAGTAGTATAGACGCGCTACTACGGGGGAATTCACCCCTCCACTTT
TRBJ1-2,.,TRBV2,.,13,CASSDRGRDGYTF,TGTGCCAGCAGTGACAGGGGTCGGGATGGCTACACCTTC
TRBJ1-1,.,TRBV29-1,.,11,CSVRSRDEAFF,TGCAGCGTTAGGTCAAGAGATGAAGCTTTCTTT
TRBJ2-1,.,TRBV18,.,15,CASSPPTGANNEQFF,TGTGCCAGCTCACCACCGACGGGGGCGAACAATGAGCAGTTCTTC
TRBJ2-3,TRBD2,TRBV7-6,.,19,CASTHGGLAGALSTDTQYF,TGTGCCAGCACCCACGGGGGACTAGCGGGGGCACTCAGCACAGATACGCAGTATTTT
TRBJ1-1,TRBD1,TRBV7-2,.,13,CASSPQGGSEAFF,TGTGCCAGCAGCCCACAGGGGGGGAGTGAAGCTTTCTTT
TRBJ2-5,.,TRBV2,.,14,CATALETGQETQYF,TGTGCCACCGCCCTAGAAACGGGCCAAGAGACCCAGTACTTC
TRBJ1-1,TRBD1,TRBV19,.,17,CASSKQGAGPMNTEAFF,TGTGCCAGTAGTAAACAGGGGGCTGGCCCCATGAACACTGAAGCTTTCTTT
TRBJ1-2,TRBD1,TRBV6-1,.,16,CASRADGGAGGYGYTF,TGTGCCAGCCGTGCGGACGGCGGAGCAGGGGGATATGGCTACACCTTC
TRBJ1-3,.,TRBV5-6,.,17,CASSFPRTSVSGNTIYF,TGTGCCAGCAGCTTCCCTCGGACATCAGTCTCTGGAAACACCATATATTTT
TRBJ2-4,.,TRBV6-2/TRBV6-3,.,16,CASSYFAGAGGDIQYF,TGTGCCAGCAGTTACTTTGCGGGGGCCGGGGGAGACATTCAGTACTTC
TRBJ2-1,TRBD2,TRBV4-2,.,16,CASSQEGSGGSNEQFF,TGTGCCAGCAGCCAAGAGGGCAGCGGGGGGAGTAATGAGCAGTTCTTC
TRBJ1-4,.,TRBV15,.,16,CATSSQRVATNEKLFF,TGTGCCACCAGCTCCCAGAGGGTTGCAACTAATGAAAAACTGTTTTTT
TRBJ2-7,.,TRBV7-9,.,12,CASSLMAGEQYF,TGTGCCAGCAGTCTAATGGCAGGCGAGCAGTACTTC
TRBJ2-7,TRBD2,TRBV18,.,14,CASSPPGLAFEQYF,TGTGCCAGCTCACCTCCGGGACTAGCGTTCGAGCAGTACTTC
TRBJ2-1,.,TRBV12-3/TRBV12-4,.,13,CASSAVSRREQFF,TGTGCCAGCAGTGCAGTGTCTAGAAGAGAGCAGTTCTTC
TRBJ1-4,.,TRBV5-1,once,16,CASSLSLWGTNEKLFF,TGCGCCAGCAGCCTATCCTTATGGGGAACTAATGAAAAACTGTTTTTT
TRBJ1-3,.,TRBV18,.,16,CASSPGRRNTGNTIYF,TGTGCCAGCTCACCGGGGCGAAGGAACACTGGAAACACCATATATTTT
TRBJ1-1,TRBD1,TRBV28,.,16,CASSSKIGTDNTEAFF,TGTGCCAGCAGTTCTAAGATAGGGACAGATAACACTGAAGCTTTCTTT
TRBJ2-7,.,TRBV18,.,15,CASSPSTGSSYEQYF,TGTGCCAGCTCACCATCCACAGGTAGCTCCTACGAGCAGTACTTC
TRBJ2-7,.,TRBV5-1,.,14,CASSLGAENYEQYF,TGCGCCAGCAGCTTGGGGGCGGAGAACTACGAGCAGTACTTC
TRBJ2-7,.,TRBV12-3/TRBV12-4,.,13,CASSWKGSGEQYF,TGTGCCAGCAGTTGGAAGGGGTCGGGCGAGCAGTACTTC
TRBJ2-3,.,TRBV18,.,13,CASSPQGTDTQYF,TGTGCCAGCTCACCACAGGGGACAGATACGCAGTATTTT
TRBJ1-3,.,TRBV4-1,.,16,CASSQVWGLERNTIYF,TGCGCCAGCAGCCAAGTCTGGGGGCTCGAGAGGAACACCATATATTTT